This TCR beta chain stems from a study of T cell responses to AZD1222 COVID-19 vaccine (dated by TCRdb to 2020 to 2023). Concerning the study at large: TCR sequencing covered more than 230 trial participants: roughly 200 given two doses of AZD1222 and about 26 given two doses of MenACWY control vaccine. Trial participants were enrolled by age into subgroups of 18-55, 56-69 and 70-plus years, and approximately 150, 30 and 60 TCR-sequenced participants, respectively, were included in these subgroups. On the study overall, not on this receptor specifically: Spike-specific TCR breadth and depth rose significantly after two AZD1222 doses compared with day 0 and with MenACWY recipients. The vaccine-associated CD4 TCRs covered the entire spike protein, and the dominant responses fell in regions 160-218 and 743-854. Most participants were white British and females outnumbered males, and the authors suggested that clonal diversity may have been underestimated. Nearly half of unique spike-specific TCRs reportedly recognized epitopes outside regions mutated in the B.1.351 and B.1.1.7 variants. Conclusions about previously exposed vaccinees are limited because only six or seven AZD1222 recipients were SARS-CoV-2 seropositive at baseline. Because no day 14 peak-response samples were available, repertoires were characterized only after the peak T cell response. The 56-69-year group was small, and its depth increase did not reach significance, likely because of low power.

The label giving this sample's time point can be read as: about 28 days (+/-7) after the second vaccine dose. Because spike-specific TCR depth and breadth did not differ between the two schedules, AZD1222 recipients who got a second dose at roughly 4 weeks were pooled with those who got a second dose at roughly 12 weeks. The vaccinee samples were drawn from two UK trials, COV001 and COV002, one of which was a single-blind randomized controlled phase 2/3 trial testing AZD1222 (ChAdOx1 nCoV-19) in healthy adults. For TCRbeta chain sequencing, PBMC samples from trial participants were taken at day 0 and at day 28 after the second dose. In the germline V gene, CDR1 corresponds to MDHEN and CDR2 to SYDVKM. Clipping removes 1 base from V and 4 bases from J, with 4 as the unmatched junction base count. The cysteine opens and the phenylalanine closes a CDR3 of 16 amino acids. Left in the record is the CDR3 DNA by itself, 48 bases read in frame from the first base.

Concerning this clone: Its antigen is not yet known. The input lacks base qualities; no much larger clone sits a single base away.

The CDR3 regions of human TCRbeta chains were subjected to immunosequencing. The paper's processing steps were these. Repertoire TCRs were matched against a reference library of SARS-CoV-2-specific TCRs generated with the MIRA antigen-specificity platform. Breadth meant the fraction of unique TCRs that were SARS-CoV-2-associated, whereas depth meant the fraction of total T cells that were SARS-CoV-2-associated. Using the MIRA data, each spike-specific TCR was assigned both to the spike region to which the TCR was reactive and to a CD4 or CD8 class. Log10-transformed breadth and depth values were compared by one-way ANOVA with Sidak's multiple comparisons tests. Imported from immuneACCESS, the table was reduced by TCRdb to in-frame sequences with V and J called. These copies leave out some clones; in studies compared against another copy, an unresolved V gene accounts for under half, and the cause of the remainder is not known. That table supplies the V and J calls and clone size; D and trimming were determined from the DNA. The sample records 100,000 to 150,000 clones, approximately 91% of which are singletons. 0.9% to 1.2% of the sample comes from the top ten.

Recombination connected TRBV28 to TRBJ2-1; the junction holds 10 bases that match TRBD2. The sequencing here drew on peripheral blood, taken 28 days after the second AZD1222 dose. The receptor was derived from an adult who received the AZD1222 COVID-19 vaccine. The CDR3 region reads CASSLLGTSDYNEQFF. The DNA sequence reads TGTGCCAGCAGTTTATTGGGGACTAGCGATTACAATGAGCAGTTCTTC.